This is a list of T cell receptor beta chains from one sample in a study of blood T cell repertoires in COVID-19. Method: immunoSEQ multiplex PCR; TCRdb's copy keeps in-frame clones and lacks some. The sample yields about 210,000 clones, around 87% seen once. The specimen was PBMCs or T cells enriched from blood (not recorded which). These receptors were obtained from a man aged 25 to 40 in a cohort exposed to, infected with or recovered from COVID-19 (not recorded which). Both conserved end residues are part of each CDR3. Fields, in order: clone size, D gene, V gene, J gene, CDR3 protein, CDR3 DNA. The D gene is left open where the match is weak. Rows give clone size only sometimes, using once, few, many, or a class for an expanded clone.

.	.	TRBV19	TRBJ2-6	CASSSSTGAGANVLTF	TGTGCCAGTAGTAGTTCGACAGGTGCTGGGGCCAACGTCCTGACTTTC
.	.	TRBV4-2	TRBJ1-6	CASSQDRQTYNSPLHF	TGTGCCAGCAGCCAAGATAGGCAGACTTATAATTCACCCCTCCACTTT
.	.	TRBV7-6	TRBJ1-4	CASSLRQQTTATNEKLFF	TGTGCCAGCAGCTTGCGACAGCAAACCACTGCAACTAATGAAAAACTGTTTTTT
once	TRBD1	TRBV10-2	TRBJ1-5	CASSVDRNQPQHF	TGCGCCAGCAGTGTGGACAGGAATCAGCCCCAGCATTTT
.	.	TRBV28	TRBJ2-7	CASSPPGFSGRNSYEQYF	TGTGCCAGCAGTCCCCCTGGCTTTAGCGGCCGTAACTCCTACGAGCAGTACTTC
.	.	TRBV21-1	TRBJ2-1	CASSKAKGDRGEATYNEQFF	TGTGCCAGCAGCAAAGCGAAGGGAGACAGGGGAGAGGCGACCTACAATGAGCAGTTCTTC
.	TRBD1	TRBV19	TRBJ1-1	CASIPGGAGGTEAFF	TGTGCCAGTATCCCAGGGGGCGCCGGGGGTACTGAAGCTTTCTTT
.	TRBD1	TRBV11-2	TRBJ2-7	CASRSPWTGVHEQYF	TGTGCCAGCAGATCCCCTTGGACAGGGGTCCACGAGCAGTACTTC
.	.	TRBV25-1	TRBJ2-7	CATHSGREQYF	TGTGCCACCCACTCAGGGAGGGAGCAGTACTTC
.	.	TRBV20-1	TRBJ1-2	CSASAGIGGYTF	TGCAGTGCTAGTGCGGGGATTGGGGGCTACACCTTC
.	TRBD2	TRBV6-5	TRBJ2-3	CASTLGLAGADTQYF	TGTGCCAGCACTCTGGGACTAGCGGGAGCCGATACGCAGTATTTT
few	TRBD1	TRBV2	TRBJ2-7	CASSDDRAYEQYF	TGTGCCAGCAGTGACGACAGGGCCTACGAGCAGTACTTC
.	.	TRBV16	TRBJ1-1	CASSGLLTEAFF	TGTGCCAGCAGCGGCTTGTTAACTGAAGCTTTCTTT
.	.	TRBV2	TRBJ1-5	CASSPGSLNQPQHF	TGTGCCAGCAGTCCGGGATCACTCAATCAGCCCCAGCATTTT
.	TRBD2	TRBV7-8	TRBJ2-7	CASSFPRASGKVPEQYF	TGTGCCAGCAGCTTTCCAAGGGCTAGCGGGAAGGTCCCCGAGCAGTACTTC
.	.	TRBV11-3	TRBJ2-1	CASSSGEWANEQFF	TGTGCCAGCAGCTCGGGGGAGTGGGCGAATGAGCAGTTCTTC
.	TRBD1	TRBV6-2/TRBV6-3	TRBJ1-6	CASSKSTGASNSPLHF	TGTGCCAGCAGTAAGTCGACAGGGGCAAGTAATTCACCCCTCCACTTT
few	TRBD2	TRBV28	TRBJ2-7	CASNVAGVVHEQYF	TGTGCCAGCAACGTAGCGGGAGTCGTGCACGAGCAGTACTTC
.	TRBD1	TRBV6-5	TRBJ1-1	CASSSPRQGATEAFF	TGTGCCAGCAGTTCCCCGCGACAGGGGGCCACTGAAGCTTTCTTT
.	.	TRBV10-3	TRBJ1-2	CAISEPGRASSNYGYTF	TGTGCCATCAGTGAGCCGGGGAGAGCTTCCTCTAACTATGGCTACACCTTC